This TCR beta chain was retrieved from a study of regulatory T cells in long-lasting Graves disease. This clonotype was recorded many times. Researchers made TCR beta libraries by using iRepertoire HTBI primers and running Arm-PCR on CDR3 regions. TCRdb analysed the multiplex PCR reads with MiXCR anew, one entry per CDR3 protein. The sample holds a few hundred thousand distinct CDR3 sequences, 16% seen once. Time point described: newly diagnosed GD, antithyroid drugs for less than 3 months. Making the TCR library involved RNA that had been extracted from PBMCs. These data were also filed under a second study, of T cells in Graves' hyperthyroidism and ophthalmopathy.

The sample consisted of peripheral blood mononuclear cells (PBMCs), taken at new diagnosis, from a patient treated with antithyroid drugs. The origin of this receptor is a woman under 30 with Graves disease.

As DNA, the CDR3 is TGCAGTGCTAACGGGAGAAACCAAGAGACCCAGTACTTC. As protein: CSANGRNQETQYF. The chain is built from TRBV20-1 and TRBJ2-5; tentative D call: TRBD2 (6 bases). The V end lost 4 bases, the J end lost 0 bases, and 9 bases lay between the germline ends. Germline assignment: CDR1 DFQATT and CDR2 SNEGSKA (reference sequence). This CDR3 spans 13 amino acids.